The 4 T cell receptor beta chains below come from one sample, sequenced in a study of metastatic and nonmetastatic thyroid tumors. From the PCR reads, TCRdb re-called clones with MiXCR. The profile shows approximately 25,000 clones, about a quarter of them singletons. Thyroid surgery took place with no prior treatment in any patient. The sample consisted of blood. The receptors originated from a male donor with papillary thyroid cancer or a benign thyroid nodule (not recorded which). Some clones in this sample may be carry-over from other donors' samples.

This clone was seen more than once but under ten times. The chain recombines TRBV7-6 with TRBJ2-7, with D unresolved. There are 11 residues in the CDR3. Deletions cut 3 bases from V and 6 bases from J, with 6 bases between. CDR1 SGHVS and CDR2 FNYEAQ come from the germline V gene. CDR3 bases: TGTGCCAGCAGCTTTCGTGTCGAGCAGTACTTC. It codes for CASSFRVEQYF.

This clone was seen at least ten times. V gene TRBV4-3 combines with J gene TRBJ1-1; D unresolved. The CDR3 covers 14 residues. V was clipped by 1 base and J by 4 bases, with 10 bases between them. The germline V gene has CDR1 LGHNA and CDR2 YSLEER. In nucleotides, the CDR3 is TGCGCCAGCAGCCAAGGGCCGTCTAGCACTGAAGCTTTCTTT. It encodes CASSQGPSSTEAFF.

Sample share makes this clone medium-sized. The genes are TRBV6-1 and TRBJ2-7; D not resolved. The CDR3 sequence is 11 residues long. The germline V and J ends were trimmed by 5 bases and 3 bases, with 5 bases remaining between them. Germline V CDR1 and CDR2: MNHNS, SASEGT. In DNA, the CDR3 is TGTGCCAGCAGTAGGAGCTACGAGCAGTACTTC. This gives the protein CASSRSYEQYF.

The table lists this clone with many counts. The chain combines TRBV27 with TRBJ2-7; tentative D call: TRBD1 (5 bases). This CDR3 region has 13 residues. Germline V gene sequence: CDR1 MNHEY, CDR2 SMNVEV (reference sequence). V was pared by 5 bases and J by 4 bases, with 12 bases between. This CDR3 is CASSLGAFYEQYF. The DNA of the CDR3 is TGTGCCAGCAGTCTAGGGGCCTTTTACGAGCAGTACTTC.